These 29 T cell receptor beta chains were all obtained from the same sample, sequenced in a study of blood T cell repertoires in COVID-19. Libraries were prepared by immunoSEQ multiplex PCR; TCRdb keeps only in-frame clonotypes and omits some of them. Of 250,000 to 300,000 clones listed, around nine tenths are singletons. Material for sequencing was peripheral blood. The receptors were gathered from a woman in her sixties or seventies with COVID-19, enrolled during active disease.

The chain joins TRBV4-3 to TRBJ1-2; D remains unclear. CDR1 is LGHNA and CDR2 is YSLEER in the germline V gene. The CDR3 extends over 13 amino acids. The ends were cut back, 1 base at V and 3 bases at J, with 6 bases in the middle. CDR3: CASSQASDYGYTF. The CDR3 DNA reads as TGCGCCAGCAGCCAAGCCTCCGACTATGGCTACACCTTC.

The chain carries TRBV28 and TRBJ1-2, with 9 bases matching TRBD1. The CDR3 covers 12 residues. V shed 10 bases, J shed 5 bases, and the junction held 5 bases outside the gene matches. Germline V gene sequence: CDR1 MDHEN, CDR2 SYDVKM. The CDR3 here is CATRTGEYGYTF. DNA of the CDR3: TGTGCCACCCGGACAGGGGAATATGGCTACACCTTC.

The chain employs TRBV4-1 and TRBJ2-2, with a possible D match to TRBD1 (6 bases). V was clipped by 2 bases and J by 6 bases, with 10 bases between them. CDR1 is MGHRA, CDR2 YSYEKL, per germline. This CDR3 has 14 residues. CDR3 DNA sequence: TGCGCCAGCAGCCAAAACAGGGACGCCGGGGAGCTGTTTTTT. Protein sequence: CASSQNRDAGELFF.

This chain joins TRBV28 and TRBJ2-7; D unclear. The germline gives CDR1 MDHEN, CDR2 SYDVKM. This CDR3 spans 16 amino acids. V was pared by 5 bases and J by 0 bases, with 17 bases between. Written as DNA, the CDR3 is TGTGCCAGCAGTCTAGGCCGAGGCGCCCGCTCCTACGAGCAGTACTTC. Protein sequence: CASSLGRGARSYEQYF.

This chain joins TRBV2 and TRBJ2-3; 8 bases are a match to TRBD2. V was clipped by 6 bases and J by 2 bases; unmatched bases: 7. Germline values: CDR1 SNHLY, CDR2 FYNNEI. The CDR3 has 15 residues. The CDR3 DNA reads TGTGCCAGCAGGGCAGGGCGGGGGGACACAGATACGCAGTATTTT. This encodes CASRAGRGDTDTQYF.

The chain combines TRBV3-1 (or the pseudogene TRBV3-2) with TRBJ1-1, with D possibly being TRBD1 (6 bases). V dropped 6 bases and J dropped 2 bases, with 13 bases sitting between them. Germline CDR1 LGHDT, CDR2 YNNKEL (reference sequence). The CDR3 is 14 residues long. The CDR3 sequence is CASRRPGQNTEAFF. The CDR3 DNA reads as TGTGCCAGCAGGCGTCCGGGACAAAACACTGAAGCTTTCTTT.

This chain links TRBV27 with TRBJ1-2; a weak D match, TRBD1 (5 bases). Germline-derived CDR1 and CDR2 are MNHEY and SMNVEV (reference sequence). Trimming removed 2 bases at V and 2 bases at J, with 9 bases between. The length of the CDR3 is 14 residues. The chain's CDR3 is CASSLVAGNYGYTF. For the CDR3, the DNA is TGTGCCAGCAGTTTAGTCGCAGGGAACTATGGCTACACCTTC.

This clone was seen once. CDR3 coding DNA: TGTGCCAGCAGTCGCCGGACTAGCGGGAGAGGCGGCCGATACAATGAGCAGTTCTTC. It specifies CASSRRTSGRGGRYNEQFF. The chain combines TRBV28 with TRBJ2-1; 13 nucleotides line up with TRBD2. Germline loops: CDR1 MDHEN, CDR2 SYDVKM. Losses at the gene ends were 5 bases for V and 4 bases for J; bases not matched to a gene: 14. The CDR3 contains 19 residues.

The V call is TRBV7-2, the J call TRBJ1-4, with D maybe TRBD1 (5 bases). Trimming took 3 bases from V and 5 from J, leaving 10 bases between them. This CDR3 is 14 amino acids long. CDR1 and CDR2 from the germline V gene are SGHTA and FQGNSA. The CDR3 DNA reads TGTGCCAGCAGCTTTCAGGGATTGAATGAAAAACTGTTTTTT. Residues: CASSFQGLNEKLFF.

The chain employs TRBV2 and TRBJ1-1; a weak D match, TRBD1 (6 bases). Germline V gives CDR1 SNHLY, CDR2 FYNNEI. CDR3 length: 14 residues. The CDR3 loop reads CAERGGITNTEAFF. As DNA, the CDR3 is TGTGCTGAACGGGGGGGCATCACGAACACTGAAGCTTTCTTT. Based on the CDR3 plus reference TRBV2 and TRBJ1-1, the full variable domain is EPEVTQTPSHQVTQMGQEVILRCVPISNHLYFYWYRQILGQKVEFLVSFYNNEISEKSEIFDDQFSVERPDGSNFTLKIRSTKLEDSAMYFCAERGGITNTEAFFGQGTRLTVV.

The rearrangement uses TRBV5-1 and TRBJ1-2, with D perhaps matching TRBD1 (5 bases). CDR1 and CDR2 (germline): SGHRS, YFSETQ. CDR3 length: 13 amino acids. V was trimmed by 4 bases and J by 3 bases, leaving 10 bases between them. The CDR3 is CASSRGGDYGYTF. DNA for the CDR3: TGCGCCAGCAGCCGCGGGGGTGACTATGGCTACACCTTC.

For the CDR3, the DNA is TGTGCCAGTAGTACTTCGGTGGGCCGCACAGATACGCAGTATTTT. Its protein product is CASSTSVGRTDTQYF. This chain connects TRBV19 to TRBJ2-3; D is ambiguous. CDR1 and CDR2 (germline): LNHDA, SQIVND (reference sequence). V was pared by 4 bases and J by 1 base, with 12 bases between. The CDR3 is made up of 15 amino acids. The full variable domain, completed using reference TRBV19 and TRBJ2-3, is DGGITQSPKYLFRKEGQNVTLSCEQNLNHDAMYWYRQDPGQGLRLIYYSQIVNDFQKGDIAEGYSVSREKKESFPLTVTSAQKNPTAFYLCASSTSVGRTDTQYFGPGTRLTVL.

The chain recombines TRBV6-2 or TRBV6-3 with TRBJ2-7, with a weak D call TRBD1 (6 bases). The CDR3 runs 13 residues. Looked up from germline, CDR1 is MNHEY and CDR2 is SVGEGT. The ends were cut back, 5 bases at V and 4 bases at J, with 12 bases in the middle. CDR3: CASSRGRGYEQYF. In nucleotides, the CDR3 is TGTGCCAGCAGTAGAGGCAGGGGTTACGAGCAGTACTTC.

The V gene is TRBV29-1, the J gene TRBJ2-1; a possible D gene is TRBD2 (5 bases). V lost 0 bases and J lost 2, with 17 bases in between. The CDR3 is made up of 17 amino acids. Per germline, CDR1 SQVTM and CDR2 ANQGSEA. CDR3 sequence: CSVEDSSGSAPYNEQFF. Written as DNA, the CDR3 is TGCAGCGTTGAAGATAGTTCGGGTAGCGCTCCCTACAATGAGCAGTTCTTC.

The gene calls are TRBV10-2 and TRBJ2-1, with 13 bases matching TRBD2. Per germline, CDR1 WSHSY and CDR2 SAAADI. The CDR3 runs 15 residues. The ends lost 6 bases at V and 4 bases at J; junction bases unmatched: 3. The CDR3 DNA follows: TGCGCCAGCAGACTAGCGGGAGGGGGATACAATGAGCAGTTCTTC. This gives the protein CASRLAGGGYNEQFF.

The rearrangement uses TRBV3-1 (or the pseudogene TRBV3-2) and TRBJ2-1; D might be TRBD1 (5 bases). The ends were cut back, 3 bases at V and 6 bases at J, with 9 bases in the middle. Germline loops: CDR1 LGHDT, CDR2 YNNKEL (reference sequence). This CDR3 contains 13 residues. The CDR3 DNA reads TGTGCCAGCAGCCAGCCAGGGCCCAATGAGCAGTTCTTC. It specifies CASSQPGPNEQFF.

The genes are TRBV5-1 and TRBJ2-1; 12 nucleotides align to TRBD2. J was trimmed by 8 bases and V by 4 bases; bases with no gene match: 4. The CDR3 has 14 amino acids. Per germline, CDR1 SGHRS and CDR2 YFSETQ. Here the CDR3 reads CASSHGTSGHEQFF. DNA for the CDR3: TGCGCCAGCAGCCACGGGACTAGCGGGCATGAGCAGTTCTTC.

This clone was seen a single time. The chain links TRBV19 to TRBJ2-5; 8 bases are a match to TRBD1. Germline V gene lookup returns CDR1 LNHDA and CDR2 SQIVND (reference sequence). This CDR3 region has 15 residues. V lost 4 bases and J lost 4; bases outside the gene matches: 8. CDR3 nucleotide sequence: TGTGCCAGTAGTAGTGCAGGGGGCCGCATAGAGACCCAGTACTTC. Its translation: CASSSAGGRIETQYF.

This chain uses TRBV29-1 with TRBJ2-4, with 14 bases lining up with TRBD2. The junction had 5 bases not matched to a gene; V was cut back by 6 bases and J by 4 bases. CDR3 length equals 15 residues. Germline CDR1 reads SQVTM; CDR2 reads ANQGSEA. CDR3 region: CSVERLAGGKNIQYF. The CDR3, as DNA: TGCAGCGTGGAGCGACTAGCGGGAGGGAAAAACATTCAGTACTTC.

This clone has only a few counts. The chain combines TRBV5-4 with TRBJ1-1; maybe TRBD1 (5 bases). V was trimmed by 6 bases and J by 3 bases, leaving 15 bases between them. Germline V gene data show CDR1 as SGHNT and CDR2 as YYREEE (reference sequence). The CDR3 totals 14 residues. The CDR3 loop reads CASKLNRRDTEAFF. Here the CDR3 DNA reads TGTGCCAGCAAGCTAAACAGGCGAGACACTGAAGCTTTCTTT. Looking up the rest from reference TRBV5-4 and TRBJ1-1 gives the full variable domain: ETGVTQSPTHLIKTRGQQVTLRCSSQSGHNTVSWYQQALGQGPQFIFQYYREEENGRGNFPPRFSGLQFPNYSSELNVNALELDDSALYLCASKLNRRDTEAFFGQGTRLTVV.

The rearrangement links TRBV19 to TRBJ1-1, with D possibly being TRBD1 (5 bases). CDR1 and CDR2 from the germline V gene are LNHDA and SQIVND (reference sequence). Trimming shortened V by 4 bases and J by 8 bases, and 17 bases separated the two germline ends. The CDR3 covers 14 residues. CDR3 in DNA: TGTGCCAGTAGTACCCGGCGGGGGGTGGACGAAGCTTTCTTT. It specifies CASSTRRGVDEAFF.

The V gene is TRBV30, the J gene TRBJ1-6; D call uncertain. The germline V gene has CDR1 GTSNPN and CDR2 SVGIG (reference sequence). V gave up 0 bases and J gave up 10 bases, with 10 bases separating them. The CDR3 runs to 13 residues. As DNA, the CDR3 is TGTGCCTGGAGTGTACGTCTCGGGTCACCCCTCCACTTT. Protein sequence: CAWSVRLGSPLHF.

This chain uses TRBV7-9 with TRBJ2-7; 12 bases align to TRBD2. The J segment lost 5 bases and the V segment lost 5 bases, leaving 7 bases of the junction unmatched. CDR3 length equals 15 residues. Per germline, CDR1 SEHNR and CDR2 FQNEAQ (reference sequence). CDR3 nucleotides: TGTGCCAGCAGCCTGGTGACTAGCGGGAGCGACGAGCAGTACTTC. Amino acids: CASSLVTSGSDEQYF.

The chain joins TRBV9 to TRBJ2-5, with a tentative D call TRBD2 (5 bases). Looked up from germline, CDR1 is SGDLS and CDR2 is YYNGEE. The CDR3 totals 13 residues. V lost 9 bases and J lost 4, with 16 bases in between. The CDR3 DNA follows: TGTGCCAACAGAGACCGGGAATTAGAGACCCAGTACTTC. Residues: CANRDRELETQYF.

J is TRBJ1-4 and V is TRBV19; TRBD1 might be the D (6 bases). CDR3 length: 15 amino acids. The V end lost 6 bases, the J end lost 0 bases, and 11 bases lay between the germline ends. Germline CDR1 LNHDA, CDR2 SQIVND (reference sequence). The CDR3 loop reads CASRGADTTNEKLFF. The CDR3 DNA sequence: TGTGCCAGTAGGGGGGCGGATACAACTAATGAAAAACTGTTTTTT.

V is TRBV7-2 and J is TRBJ2-3, with 8 nucleotides matching TRBD2. Germline CDR1 and CDR2: SGHTA and FQGNSA. J lost 4 bases, V lost 4 bases, and 10 bases had no gene match. This CDR3 is 16 amino acids long. Here the CDR3 DNA reads TGTGCCAGCAGCTCCCGGGGGGGAGGGCGCGCAGATACGCAGTATTTT. Amino acids: CASSSRGGGRADTQYF.

The CDR3, as DNA: TGTGCCAGCAGCCAAGGGCTCGCGGGAGTGTTAGAGACCCAGTACTTC. It is translated as CASSQGLAGVLETQYF. V and J are TRBV4-2 and TRBJ2-5; 7 nucleotides line up with TRBD2. CDR3 length: 16 amino acids. Germline V gives CDR1 LGHNA, CDR2 YNFKEQ. V lost 1 base, J lost 4 bases, and 9 bases stayed unmatched.

J is TRBJ1-2 and V is TRBV29-1, with 7 bases identical to TRBD1. Germline lookup yields CDR1 SQVTM and CDR2 ANQGSEA. V shed 6 bases and J 2 bases; nucleotides not matched to a gene: 3. This CDR3 has 12 residues. DNA of the CDR3: TGCAGCGTCCTGGACAGGAACTATGGCTACACCTTC. Translated, it gives CSVLDRNYGYTF. The full variable domain, completed using reference TRBV29-1 and TRBJ1-2, is SAVISQKPSRDICQRGTSLTIQCQVDSQVTMMFWYRQQPGQSLTLIATANQGSEATYESGFVIDKFPISRPNLTFSTLTVSNMSPEDSSIYLCSVLDRNYGYTFGSGTRLTVV.

V usage is TRBV6-2 or TRBV6-3 and J usage is TRBJ1-2, with D tentatively TRBD1 (5 bases). Germline V CDR1 and CDR2: MNHEY, SVGEGT. The CDR3 contains 16 residues. The V gene lost 2 bases and the J gene lost 2 bases, with 15 bases spanning the gap. CDR3 protein: CASSYPDTKRNYGYTF. The CDR3 DNA is TGTGCCAGCAGTTACCCGGACACTAAGAGAAACTATGGCTACACCTTC.